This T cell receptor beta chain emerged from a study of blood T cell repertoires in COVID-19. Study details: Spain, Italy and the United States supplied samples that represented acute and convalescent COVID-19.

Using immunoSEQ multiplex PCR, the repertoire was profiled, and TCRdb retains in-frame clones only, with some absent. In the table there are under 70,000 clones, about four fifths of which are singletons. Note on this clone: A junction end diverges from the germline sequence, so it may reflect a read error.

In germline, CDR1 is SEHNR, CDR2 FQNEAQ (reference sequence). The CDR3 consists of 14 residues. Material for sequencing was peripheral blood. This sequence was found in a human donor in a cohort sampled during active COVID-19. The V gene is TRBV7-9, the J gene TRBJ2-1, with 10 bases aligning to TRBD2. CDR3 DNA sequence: TGTGCCAGCAGGTTAGCGGGAGGCTACAATGAGCAGTTCTTC. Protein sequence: CASRLAGGYNEQFF.